These T cell receptor beta chains were read from a single sample in a study of tumor-infiltrating lymphocytes in primary liver carcinoma. Via MiXCR, TCRdb re-called the multiplex PCR reads, giving one row per CDR3 protein. This sample has some 200,000 distinct CDR3 sequences, with approximately 64% found just once. Sequenced sample: peripheral blood. These receptors all come from a woman in her sixties or seventies with primary liver carcinoma and hepatitis B virus infection. Each CDR3 is given with its conserved first and last residue. A D gene is named only where the DNA matches it firmly. Not all rows give a size; the values are once, few, many and, for expanded clones, a class.

TRBV6-1	NA	TRBD1	TRBJ2-1	CARRGQGHDSCNEQFF	TGTGCCAGGAGGGGACAGGGACACGACTCCTGCAATGAGCAGTTCTTC
TRBV10-3	many	TRBD1	TRBJ1-6	CAISETGGAGNSPLHF	TGTGCCATCAGCGAGACAGGGGGTGCAGGTAATTCACCCCTCCACTTT
TRBV7-9	NA	TRBD2	TRBJ2-1	CASSAGLAVREQFF	TGTGCCAGCAGCGCTGGACTAGCGGTAAGGGAGCAGTTCTTC
TRBV13	NA	NA	TRBJ1-5	CASSLLSEGSNKPQHF	TGTGCCAGCAGCTTACTATCAGAGGGAAGCAATAAGCCCCAGCATTTT
TRBV10-3	many	TRBD1	TRBJ1-1	CAISEPGGEAFF	TGTGCCATCAGTGAGCCAGGGGGTGAAGCTTTCTTT
TRBV20-1	NA	NA	TRBJ1-5	CSARDPWGGNQPQHF	TGCAGTGCTAGGGACCCCTGGGGGGGCAATCAGCCCCAGCATTTT
TRBV30	NA	NA	TRBJ1-1	CAWSVRGGRGYWDTEAFF	TGTGCCTGGAGTGTAAGAGGGGGGCGGGGGTACTGGGACACTGAAGCTTTCTTT
TRBV6-1	many	TRBD1	TRBJ2-3	CASSASGTGKGDTQYF	TGTGCCAGCAGTGCATCCGGGACAGGGAAGGGAGATACGCAGTATTTT
TRBV10-2	NA	TRBD1	TRBJ2-7	CASLSQGGGTGWNLFCF	TGCGCCAGCTTAAGTCAAGGTGGGGGGACAGGGTGGAATTTATTCTGCTTC
TRBV11-3	many	TRBD2	TRBJ2-7	CASSPDRAGLGTYEQYF	TGTGCCAGCAGCCCGGACCGAGCGGGATTAGGTACCTACGAGCAGTACTTC
TRBV11-2	NA	NA	TRBJ1-1	CANRAGYDTEAFF	TGTGCCAACAGGGCAGGGTACGACACTGAAGCTTTCTTT
TRBV28	few	NA	TRBJ2-7	CASSPVMKRSNEQYF	TGTGCCAGCAGTCCAGTAATGAAGAGGTCTAACGAGCAGTACTTC
TRBV4-1	NA	NA	TRBJ2-7	CASTLRSVASTYEQYF	TGCGCCAGCACCCTACGGTCAGTAGCGAGTACCTACGAGCAGTACTTC
TRBV20-1	NA	TRBD1	TRBJ2-5	CSALPGTATGTQYF	TGCAGTGCCCTCCCAGGGACAGCCACCGGGACCCAGTACTTC
TRBV11-2	NA	NA	TRBJ1-1	CASSLPVSIPEAFF	TGTGCCAGCAGCTTACCGGTCAGTATCCCTGAAGCTTTCTTT